One and the same sample provided the 30 T cell receptor beta chains below, sequenced in a study of post-analysis software for immune sequencing data. Findings and caveats of the study: Patients showed TRBV5-6, TRBV5-1 and TRBV20-1 among five TRBV segments more frequent than in controls.

No antigen has been assigned to these receptors. Unique-molecular-identifier-tagged TCR beta cDNA libraries were used. From the PCR reads, TCRdb called clonotypes with MiXCR, one entry per CDR3 protein. This sample has more than 500,000 distinct CDR3 sequences, with roughly 34% found just once. Sequencing was done on a sample of blood. These receptors came from a girl aged 2-17 years with multiple sclerosis.

This clonotype was seen a handful of times. The rearrangement joins TRBV11-1 to TRBJ2-1; TRBD2 is a possible D gene (5 bases). CDR1 is SGHAT, CDR2 FQDESV, per germline (reference sequence). The CDR3 has 14 amino acids. The V gene lost 5 bases and the J gene lost 4 bases, with 12 bases spanning the gap. The CDR3 reads CASSPEGLYNEQFF. The CDR3 coding sequence is TGTGCCAGCAGCCCCGAGGGTCTGTACAATGAGCAGTTCTTC.

This clonotype was seen a few times. This sequence joins TRBV5-1 and TRBJ2-3; TRBD2 might be the D (7 bases). Deletions cut 4 bases from V and 4 bases from J, with 16 bases between. The CDR3 extends over 15 amino acids. Germline V gene data show CDR1 as SGHRS and CDR2 as YFSETQ. In DNA form, the CDR3 reads TGCGCCAGCAGCATAACTTCGGGGGGCCCAGATACGCAGTATTTT. Amino acids: CASSITSGGPDTQYF.

V is TRBV4-2 and J is TRBJ2-5, with TRBD2 matching 10 bases. CDR1 and CDR2 from the germline V gene are LGHNA and YNFKEQ. This CDR3 region has 18 residues. V shed 0 bases, J shed 5 bases, and the junction held 12 bases outside the gene matches. This chain's CDR3 is CASSQDGLAEGRGETQYF. CDR3 in DNA: TGTGCCAGCAGCCAAGATGGACTAGCGGAGGGAAGGGGGGAGACCCAGTACTTC.

This clonotype was counted between two and nine times. The chain uses TRBV5-1 and TRBJ2-1; 15 nucleotides match TRBD2. Unmatched junction bases numbered 11, after V lost 3 bases and J lost 10 bases. Germline values: CDR1 SGHRS, CDR2 YFSETQ. This CDR3 contains 17 residues. The CDR3 nucleotides read TGCGCCAGCAGCTGGACGGGACTAGCGGGGGGCCCCCAGGAGCAGTTCTTC. It yields the protein CASSWTGLAGGPQEQFF.

The count of this clonotype is one. The rearrangement links TRBV5-1 to TRBJ2-4, with 9 bases matching TRBD2. This CDR3 region has 13 residues. The V gene's germline CDR1 is SGHRS and CDR2 YFSETQ. The V and J ends lost 5 bases and 6 bases, in that order; junction bases with no gene match: 3. This CDR3 is CASRLTSGNIQYF. CDR3 nucleotide sequence: TGCGCCAGCAGATTGACTAGCGGAAACATTCAGTACTTC.

This clonotype came up many times. The V call is TRBV4-1, the J call TRBJ2-1; 9 nucleotides match TRBD1. The ends lost 4 bases at V and 5 bases at J; junction bases unmatched: 6. There are 15 residues in the CDR3. The germline CDR1 and CDR2 sequences are MGHRA and YSYEKL. Here the CDR3 DNA reads TGCGCCAGCAGCCTTACAGGGGGCTTCGACAATGAGCAGTTCTTC. Its protein is CASSLTGGFDNEQFF.

This clonotype showed up just a few times. The rearrangement uses TRBV5-1 and TRBJ2-6; D is unclear. Germline CDR1 reads SGHRS; CDR2 reads YFSETQ. V lost 4 bases and J lost 2, with 7 bases in between. There are 14 residues in the CDR3. The CDR3 sequence: CASSRATGANVLTF. The DNA for the CDR3 is TGCGCCAGCAGCCGAGCAACTGGGGCCAACGTCCTGACTTTC.

The chain employs TRBV29-1 and TRBJ1-2; no reliable D call. Per germline, CDR1 SQVTM and CDR2 ANQGSEA. The V end lost 5 bases, the J end lost 0 bases, and 4 bases lay between the germline ends. This CDR3 contains 11 residues. The CDR3 DNA sequence: TGCAGCGTTTTTACTAACTATGGCTACACCTTC. This gives the protein CSVFTNYGYTF.

V and J are TRBV6-6 and TRBJ2-7; 12 bases map to TRBD2. Germline assignment: CDR1 MNHNY and CDR2 SVGAGI (reference sequence). With V trimmed by 5 bases and J by 0 bases, 5 bases remained unmatched. This CDR3 is 16 amino acids long. CDR3 sequence reads: CASSTRLAGASYEQYF. The CDR3 nucleotides read TGTGCCAGCAGTACACGACTAGCGGGGGCCTCCTACGAGCAGTACTTC.

The chain recombines TRBV9 with TRBJ2-5; TRBD2 aligns across 12 bases. The CDR3 is 17 amino acids. V lost 0 bases and J lost 2; bases outside the gene matches: 5. Germline V gene sequence: CDR1 SGDLS, CDR2 YYNGEE. The CDR3 region has the DNA TGTGCCAGCAGCGTAGACACTAGCGGGGGGATACAAGAGACCCAGTACTTC. Amino acid sequence: CASSVDTSGGIQETQYF.

The chain joins TRBV9 to TRBJ1-2; the D is unclear. This CDR3 contains 10 residues. Deletions cut 0 bases from V and 13 bases from J, with 7 bases between. The germline CDR1 and CDR2 sequences are SGDLS and YYNGEE. The CDR3 DNA reads as TGTGCCAGCAGCGTAGTTGGGGTCACCTTC. As protein: CASSVVGVTF.

In this sample, this clonotype turned up many times. The chain uses TRBV6-5 and TRBJ2-7; a weak D match, TRBD1 (6 bases). Trimming cost V 6 bases and J 7 bases, with 25 bases left between them. Germline CDR1 MNHEY, CDR2 SVGAGI. This CDR3 is built from 16 residues. The CDR3 bases are TGTGCCAGCAGCCCTATCGTTATACAGGGCTGGGATGAGCAGTACTTC. Protein product: CASSPIVIQGWDEQYF.

The count of this clonotype is one. V usage is TRBV3-1 and J usage is TRBJ1-6; the D gene is possibly TRBD1 (6 bases). Trimming took 4 bases from V and 7 from J, leaving 11 bases between them. In germline, CDR1 is LGHDT, CDR2 YNNKEL (reference sequence). CDR3 size: 14 residues. CDR3 region: CASSPGQTNSPLHF. CDR3 bases: TGTGCCAGCAGCCCCGGACAGACGAATTCACCCCTCCACTTT. Complete variable domain (other parts from reference TRBV3-1 and TRBJ1-6): DTAVSQTPKYLVTQMGNDKSIKCEQNLGHDTMYWYKQDSKKFLKIMFSYNNKELIINETVPNRFSPKSPDKAHLNLHINSLELGDSAVYFCASSPGQTNSPLHFGNGTRLTVT.

The table lists this clonotype with a few counts. The chain carries TRBV12-3 or TRBV12-4 and TRBJ2-7; 9 bases fit TRBD1. V was clipped by 4 bases and J by 5 bases; unmatched bases: 9. CDR3 length equals 15 residues. CDR3 loop: CASSSSGTGLDEQYF. The CDR3, as DNA: TGTGCCAGCAGTTCCTCCGGGACAGGGCTCGACGAGCAGTACTTC.

The chain uses TRBV5-1 and TRBJ1-1; no reliable D call. The CDR3 consists of 14 residues. CDR1 and CDR2 (germline): SGHRS, YFSETQ. The V and J ends lost 2 bases and 1 base respectively, with 9 bases between them. The CDR3 is CASSLSPRNTEAFF. In DNA form, the CDR3 reads TGCGCCAGCAGCTTATCACCCAGGAACACTGAAGCTTTCTTT.

CDR3 protein: CASSHEVGTNEKLFF. For the CDR3, the DNA is TGTGCCAGCAGCCATGAAGTCGGGACTAATGAAAAACTGTTTTTT. This chain connects TRBV4-2 to TRBJ1-4; D is uncertain. V lost 3 bases, J lost 2 bases, and 10 bases lay in between. Germline V gives CDR1 LGHNA, CDR2 YNFKEQ. The CDR3 covers 15 residues.

The chain couples TRBV3-1 to TRBJ2-3; no reliable D call. V was trimmed by 1 base and J by 4 bases, leaving 9 bases between them. The CDR3 consists of 14 residues. CDR1 and CDR2 (germline): LGHDT, YNNKEL (reference sequence). The CDR3 coding sequence is TGTGCCAGCAGCCAAGGGCTTAGCTCAGATACGCAGTATTTT. Its protein is CASSQGLSSDTQYF.

This chain links TRBV5-1 with TRBJ2-5; 8 bases align to TRBD2. After removal of 4 bases from V and 4 bases from J, the junction contained 12 bases not matched to a gene. CDR1 is SGHRS, CDR2 YFSETQ, per germline. The CDR3 spans 16 residues. As DNA, the CDR3 is TGCGCCAGCAGCGGGATCGGGGGGGGGCTCGGAGAGACCCAGTACTTC. It translates to CASSGIGGGLGETQYF.

This clonotype came up a few times. This chain joins TRBV29-1 and TRBJ1-4, with a possible D match to TRBD1 (5 bases). CDR1 is SQVTM and CDR2 is ANQGSEA in the germline V gene. V was trimmed by 6 bases and J by 3 bases, leaving 5 bases between them. This CDR3 comprises 11 residues. The CDR3 sequence is CSVTANEKLFF. The DNA of the CDR3 is TGCAGCGTGACAGCTAATGAAAAACTGTTTTTT.

The V gene is TRBV5-1, the J gene TRBJ1-3; D perhaps matches TRBD1 (5 bases). The CDR3 has 15 residues. V was cut by 0 bases and J by 2 bases, with 9 bases left in between. Germline V CDR1 and CDR2: SGHRS, YFSETQ. The CDR3 region is CASSLVGGAGNTIYF. Written as DNA, the CDR3 is TGCGCCAGCAGCTTGGTGGGGGGTGCTGGAAACACCATATATTTT. Full variable domain (rest looked up from reference TRBV5-1 and TRBJ1-3): KAGVTQTPRYLIKTRGQQVTLSCSPISGHRSVSWYQQTPGQGLQFLFEYFSETQRNKGNFPGRFSGRQFSNSRSEMNVSTLELGDSALYLCASSLVGGAGNTIYFGEGSWLTVV.

The CDR3 protein is CASSFHGGGGNQPQHF. In DNA, the CDR3 is TGTGCCAGCAGTTTTCACGGGGGAGGCGGCAATCAGCCCCAGCATTTT. The chain links TRBV28 to TRBJ1-5, with D maybe TRBD1 (5 bases). V lost 3 bases and J lost 2, with 14 bases in between. This CDR3 comprises 16 residues. Germline CDR1 and CDR2: MDHEN and SYDVKM.

The V and J genes are TRBV10-2 and TRBJ2-7, with D hard to call. The J call may not be correct, given that the DNA end is closer to TRBJ2-5. This CDR3 is 14 amino acids long. Germline CDR1 and CDR2: WSHSY and SAAADI. CDR3: CASSEPLYGETQYF. CDR3 DNA: TGCGCCAGCAGTGAGCCGCTCTACGGTGAGACCCAGTACTTC.

This clonotype occurred a few times. The rearrangement uses TRBV5-1 and TRBJ2-7; weak D call: TRBD2 (5 bases). The CDR3 length is 13 residues. The germline V gene encodes CDR1 SGHRS and CDR2 YFSETQ. Deletions cut 3 bases from V and 4 bases from J, with 11 bases between. CDR3 coding DNA: TGCGCCAGCAGCTCCGGGATCCCGTACGAGCAGTACTTC. Translation: CASSSGIPYEQYF.

V gene TRBV4-1 combines with J gene TRBJ2-7; 7 nucleotides align to TRBD1. V trimming: 1 base; J trimming: 1 base; junction bases outside the gene matches: 4. Germline V gene sequence: CDR1 MGHRA, CDR2 YSYEKL. The CDR3 runs 15 residues. Here the CDR3 DNA reads TGCGCCAGCAGCCAAGGTCTACAGGGGTCCTACGAGCAGTACTTC. The encoded protein is CASSQGLQGSYEQYF.

The V call is TRBV4-1, the J call TRBJ2-5; 10 bases match TRBD2. V was clipped by 0 bases and J by 7 bases; unmatched bases: 5. This CDR3 comprises 15 residues. Germline assignment: CDR1 MGHRA and CDR2 YSYEKL. The CDR3 bases are TGCGCCAGCAGCCAAGATCGTCTAGCGGGGGTGACCCAGTACTTC. Amino acid sequence: CASSQDRLAGVTQYF.

A few counts support this clonotype. The rearrangement links TRBV12-3 or TRBV12-4 to TRBJ1-2, with unresolved D. The CDR3 spans 16 residues. V was clipped by 1 base and J by 2 bases, with 14 bases between them. The CDR3 DNA is TGTGCCAGCAGTTTAGAGAGGGAGCCTATCAACTATGGCTACACCTTC. Amino acids: CASSLEREPINYGYTF.

This chain uses TRBV10-3 with TRBJ2-5; D unresolved. Germline CDR1 and CDR2: ENHRY and SYGVKD. The CDR3 runs to 13 residues. The V end lost 0 bases, the J end lost 5 bases, and 7 bases lay between the germline ends. CDR3 amino acids: CAISESVAETQYF. The CDR3 coding sequence is TGTGCCATCAGTGAGTCAGTGGCGGAGACCCAGTACTTC.

The chain couples TRBV7-9 to TRBJ2-5; D ambiguous. The V end was cut by 2 bases, the J end by 5 bases, with 12 bases between. CDR1 is SEHNR and CDR2 is FQNEAQ in the germline V gene (reference sequence). This CDR3 is built from 14 residues. CDR3: CASSLRVDRETQYF. CDR3 coding DNA: TGTGCCAGCAGCTTACGGGTCGACCGGGAGACCCAGTACTTC.

J is TRBJ1-1 and V is TRBV5-1; D is perhaps TRBD1 (6 bases). Germline-derived CDR1 and CDR2 are SGHRS and YFSETQ. The V end was cut by 3 bases, the J end by 3 bases, with 21 bases between. The CDR3 extends over 17 amino acids. CDR3 bases: TGCGCCAGCAGCTCCCCCTTCCAGGGGCTATCCCACACTGAAGCTTTCTTT. Protein product: CASSSPFQGLSHTEAFF.

V gene TRBV7-8 combines with J gene TRBJ2-3; 9 nucleotides align to TRBD1. This CDR3 comprises 14 residues. The V gene end was trimmed by 8 bases and the J gene end by 3 bases; junction bases not matched to a gene: 6. Germline V CDR1 and CDR2: SGHVS, FQNEAQ. CDR3 region: CASALDRGTDTQYF. In nucleotides, the CDR3 is TGTGCCAGCGCTCTGGACAGGGGAACAGATACGCAGTATTTT.